This T cell receptor (beta chain) emerged from a study of metastatic and nonmetastatic thyroid tumors (dated by TCRdb to the early 2020s). Describing the broader study: Repertoires were compared across peripheral blood and tumor or nodule tissue samples from malignant and benign thyroid patients. Results and caveats for the whole study, not just this receptor: In both blood and tumor samples, malignant tumors were reported to have significantly higher TCR beta diversity than benign nodules.

In its sample, this clone was seen many times. Its antigen is not yet known. Base qualities were left out, and no much larger clone turns up one base away. The CDR3, from cysteine to phenylalanine, totals 15 residues. The read is trimmed to its CDR3 DNA, 45 bases read in frame from base 1. V loses 6 bases at its end and J loses 0 bases; junction bases beyond the gene matches: 4. CDR1 and CDR2 are read off the germline V gene as MNHNS and SASEGT. Receptor libraries were prepared by PCR. The instrument was an Illumina HiSeq 4000. High-throughput sequencing was used to profile the TCR beta-chain CDR3 region of each patient. The paper's data handling went like this. CDR3 differences across clinicopathological groups were used to build a classifier for discriminating distant-metastatic papillary thyroid cancer patients. The Shannon index was used to measure repertoire diversity, and the Morisita-Horn index was used to measure how similar tumor and blood repertoires were. The public reads were reprocessed in TCRdb via fastp at Q25 and MiXCR, keeping in-frame beta chains. V and J calls and clone size were set by TCRdb, not the authors. The sample table lists about 36,000 clones, under 25% of them with a count of one. Of the sample, about 16% is held by the ten largest clones.

No treatment had been received by any patient before thyroid surgery. Using T-cell receptor beta sequencing, the researchers looked back retrospectively at clinical samples from patients, gathered between about 2011 and 2019. The specimen was blood. The chain was built from TRBV6-1 and TRBJ2-3, with 9 junctional bases fitting TRBD2. The receptor comes from a female donor with papillary thyroid cancer or a benign thyroid nodule (not recorded which). Some clones in this sample may be carry-over from other donors' samples. The CDR3 here reads CASSLAGSSTDTQYF. The DNA reads as follows: TGTGCCAGCAGCCTAGCGGGGTCTAGCACAGATACGCAGTATTTT.